This TCR beta chain appears in the sequencing data of a study of blood T cell repertoires in COVID-19. Across the study: The analysed material was cDNA or gDNA that came from T cells, B-cell-depleted T cells, or PBMCs.

In the study's own analysis: Estimates of nucleated cell counts were drawn from the amplification of reference gene primers. Sequencing used immunoSEQ multiplex PCR; TCRdb keeps in-frame clones, though not all of them. V and J calls and clone size are those listed in that table; D and trimming were worked out from the DNA. The sample carries 50,000 to 65,000 clones, just over 70% recorded once. The study drew participants aged roughly 18 to 89 years from approximately 23 US areas. There are 13 residues in the CDR3. Germline V lookup: CDR1 MDHEN, CDR2 SYDVKM. Trimming removed 6 bases at V and 7 bases at J, with 16 bases between.

The sample was PBMCs or T cells enriched from blood (not recorded which). This TCR was recovered from a woman aged 60-75 years who had been exposed to COVID-19. The chain recombines TRBV28 with TRBJ2-7; D perhaps matches TRBD1 (6 bases). For the CDR3, the DNA is TGTGCCAGCAGGCCCCAGGGGTCGGGTGAGCAGTACTTC. Translation gives CASRPQGSGEQYF.